The 32 T cell receptor beta chains below all came from one sample that was sequenced in a study of blood T cell repertoires in COVID-19. Generated by immunoSEQ multiplex PCR, the TCRdb table keeps only in-frame clones and is missing some. Here the sample spans 380,000 or so clones, 70% to 90% being singletons. The sequenced material came from peripheral blood. These TCRs come from a middle-aged man with acute or convalescent COVID-19.

The DNA for the CDR3 is TGTGCCAGCTCACTATCCGGGGACAGGGCCCCTCTCACCTTC. This codes for CASSLSGDRAPLTF. The rearrangement links TRBV18 to TRBJ1-2; 9 bases agree with TRBD1. From germline, CDR1 is KGHSH and CDR2 LQKENI. V dropped 4 bases and J dropped 13; count of bases not matched to a gene: 13. The CDR3 totals 14 residues.

V usage is TRBV28 and J usage is TRBJ2-1; no firm D call. The CDR3 has 13 residues. Germline loops: CDR1 MDHEN, CDR2 SYDVKM. Trimming removed 3 bases at V and 7 bases at J, with 10 bases between. The CDR3 spells CASSFSQINEQFF. The CDR3 coding sequence is TGTGCCAGCAGTTTTTCCCAGATTAATGAGCAGTTCTTC.

The V and J genes are TRBV20-1 and TRBJ2-1, with D possibly being TRBD2 (7 bases). This CDR3 has 13 residues. V was clipped by 3 bases and J by 9 bases, with 15 bases between them. CDR1 and CDR2 from the germline V gene are DFQATT and SNEGSKA (reference sequence). CDR3 coding DNA: TGCAGTGCTAGTGCTGGGGGGGCGCGTGAGCAGTTCTTC. Residues: CSASAGGAREQFF.

The J gene is TRBJ2-1, the V gene TRBV11-3, with TRBD2 matching 9 bases. J gave up 0 bases and V 0 bases, and 9 bases lay outside the gene matches. This CDR3 contains 19 residues. Germline CDR1 and CDR2: SGHNT and YENEEA. The CDR3 is CASSLDFSLAGSSYNEQFF. CDR3 in DNA: TGTGCCAGCAGCTTAGATTTCTCGCTAGCGGGGAGCTCCTACAATGAGCAGTTCTTC. Full variable domain (rest looked up from reference TRBV11-3 and TRBJ2-1): EAGVVQSPRYKIIEKKQPVAFWCNPISGHNTLYWYLQNLGQGPELLIRYENEEAVDDSQLPKDRFSAERLKGVDSTLKIQPAELGDSAVYLCASSLDFSLAGSSYNEQFFGPGTRLTVL.

The table lists this clone with a few counts. The rearrangement links TRBV19 to TRBJ1-5, with D tentatively TRBD1 (5 bases). The CDR3 spans 16 residues. Germline V gene lookup returns CDR1 LNHDA and CDR2 SQIVND (reference sequence). Trimming left V 4 bases short and J 5 bases short, with 18 bases between. In DNA form, the CDR3 reads TGTGCCAGTAGTAGCCCGGGTGGCGGGGCCTATCAGCCCCAGCATTTT. Its translation: CASSSPGGGAYQPQHF. Together with reference TRBV19 and TRBJ1-5, the CDR3 gives the full variable domain: DGGITQSPKYLFRKEGQNVTLSCEQNLNHDAMYWYRQDPGQGLRLIYYSQIVNDFQKGDIAEGYSVSREKKESFPLTVTSAQKNPTAFYLCASSSPGGGAYQPQHFGDGTRLSIL.

This chain joins TRBV9 and TRBJ1-2; D is uncertain. CDR3 length: 15 residues. CDR1 SGDLS and CDR2 YYNGEE come from the germline V gene. V lost 3 bases to trimming and J lost 5 bases, with 17 bases between them. As DNA, the CDR3 is TGTGCCAGCAGCGCAACGACATTTGAGAGTTATGGCTACACCTTC. It yields the protein CASSATTFESYGYTF.

V usage is TRBV19 and J usage is TRBJ2-7; D may be TRBD1 (6 bases). Germline CDR1 and CDR2: LNHDA and SQIVND (reference sequence). This CDR3 has 15 residues. Trimming took 3 bases from V and 2 from J, leaving 14 bases between them. CDR3 protein: CASSIRQGNPYEQYF. The DNA of the CDR3 is TGTGCCAGTAGTATTAGGCAGGGGAATCCCTACGAGCAGTACTTC.

The gene calls are TRBV6-1 and TRBJ2-7; D perhaps matches TRBD2 (6 bases). The ends were cut back, 1 base at V and 2 bases at J, with 12 bases in the middle. CDR1 and CDR2 from the germline V gene are MNHNS and SASEGT. The CDR3 has 15 residues. The CDR3 DNA reads TGTGCCAGCAGTGAAGGGGTAGCGGAGACCTACGAGCAGTACTTC. This encodes CASSEGVAETYEQYF.

The chain joins TRBV7-8 to TRBJ1-5; D might be TRBD1 (6 bases). The V end lost 7 bases, the J end lost 2 bases, and 21 bases lay between the germline ends. Germline CDR1 is SGHVS and CDR2 is FQNEAQ. The CDR3 covers 17 residues. DNA of the CDR3: TGTGCCAGCACCTCACAGGGATGGGGGCCCCGCAATCAGCCCCAGCATTTT. Its translation is CASTSQGWGPRNQPQHF.

CDR3 in amino acids: CASRGTGNTEAFF. CDR3 in DNA: TGTGCCAGCAGGGGAACAGGGAACACTGAAGCTTTCTTT. V is TRBV11-3 and J is TRBJ1-1, with TRBD1 as a possible D gene (5 bases). V gave up 6 bases and J gave up 1 base, with 9 bases separating them. The CDR3 consists of 13 residues. Germline V gene lookup returns CDR1 SGHNT and CDR2 YENEEA.

This sequence joins TRBV27 and TRBJ2-7; TRBD1 agrees at 7 bases. Trimming removed 3 bases from V and 3 bases from J; junction bases left unmatched: 5. The CDR3 contains 14 residues. Germline CDR1 reads MNHEY; CDR2 reads SMNVEV (reference sequence). For the CDR3, the DNA is TGTGCCAGCAGTTTCCGGGACAGAATCTACGAGCAGTACTTC. Its protein is CASSFRDRIYEQYF.

The table lists this clone with a count of one. V usage is TRBV6-5 and J usage is TRBJ2-7; D might be TRBD2 (6 bases). There are 15 residues in the CDR3. Germline lookup yields CDR1 MNHEY and CDR2 SVGAGI. Trimming took off 6 bases at V and 5 bases at J, with 20 bases between the two ends. CDR3 DNA: TGTGCCAGCAGCCCCTCCGAGGGAGGCCCCCACGAGCAGTACTTC. Translated, it gives CASSPSEGGPHEQYF.

This chain links TRBV19 with TRBJ1-5; D is undetermined. The germline V and J ends were trimmed by 4 bases and 5 bases, with 6 bases remaining between them. Germline-derived CDR1 and CDR2 are LNHDA and SQIVND (reference sequence). The CDR3 extends over 12 amino acids. The CDR3 region has the DNA TGTGCCAGTAGTAGTTTCGATCAGCCCCAGCATTTT. Its protein product is CASSSFDQPQHF.

This clone showed up just once. Sequence at one end of the junction differs from germline and may be a read error. This rearrangement joins TRBV5-6 to TRBJ1-5; maybe TRBD1 (6 bases). Germline assignment: CDR1 SGHDT and CDR2 YYEEEE. This CDR3 has 12 residues. The CDR3 is CASSLGAQPQHF. CDR3 DNA: TGTGCCAGCAGTTTGGGGGCACAGCCCCAGCATTTT.

Concerning this clone itself: The identical CDR3 is also encoded by other nucleotide sequences in the sample. The chain uses TRBV30 and TRBJ2-7; D may be TRBD1 (6 bases). The V gene's germline CDR1 is GTSNPN and CDR2 SVGIG (reference sequence). The CDR3 is made up of 12 amino acids. The CDR3 protein is CAWALGTSEQYF. CDR3 bases: TGTGCTTGGGCCCTAGGGACATCCGAGCAGTACTTC. The variable domain in full, with the rest retrieved from reference TRBV30 and TRBJ2-7, is SQTIHQWPATLVQPVGSPLSLECTVEGTSNPNLYWYRQAAGRGLQLLFYSVGIGQISSEVPQNLSASRPQDRQFILSSKKLLLSDSGFYLCAWALGTSEQYFGPGTRLTVT.

The gene calls are TRBV28 and TRBJ2-1; TRBD2 agrees at 7 bases. J lost 2 bases, V lost 5 bases, and 9 bases had no gene match. The CDR3 spans 16 residues. Germline V gene sequence: CDR1 MDHEN, CDR2 SYDVKM. The CDR3 spells CASSLPSSGPYNEQFF. The DNA of the CDR3 is TGTGCCAGCAGTCTCCCCTCTAGCGGCCCCTACAATGAGCAGTTCTTC.

The V gene is TRBV5-1, the J gene TRBJ2-2; D may be TRBD1 (6 bases). V gave up 0 bases and J gave up 4 bases, with 13 bases separating them. The germline CDR1 and CDR2 sequences are SGHRS and YFSETQ. The length of the CDR3 is 16 residues. The CDR3: CASSLVLGRGTGELFF. In nucleotides, the CDR3 is TGCGCCAGCAGCTTGGTTTTAGGCAGGGGCACCGGGGAGCTGTTTTTT.

The CDR3 spells CASSPRGGRSYNEQFF. The CDR3 DNA sequence: TGTGCCAGCAGCCCAAGGGGGGGACGATCCTACAATGAGCAGTTCTTC. The J gene is TRBJ2-1, the V gene TRBV9; perhaps TRBD2 as D (7 bases). Germline V lookup: CDR1 SGDLS, CDR2 YYNGEE. Between the trimmed V and J ends, which lost 4 bases and 1 base, there was a span of 15 bases. The CDR3 runs to 16 residues.

This chain joins TRBV6-5 and TRBJ2-7; no definite D call. Trimming shortened V by 8 bases and J by 4 bases, and 12 bases separated the two germline ends. CDR3 length equals 12 residues. The germline V gene has CDR1 MNHEY and CDR2 SVGAGI. DNA of the CDR3: TGTGCCAGCTCTCATGGCGGTTACGAGCAGTACTTC. Protein: CASSHGGYEQYF.

In DNA, the CDR3 is TGCGCCAGCAGCCGAAACCCCAAGGGGCAGACTGAAAAACTGTTTTTT. It specifies CASSRNPKGQTEKLFF. The J gene is TRBJ1-4, the V gene TRBV5-1; a weak D match, TRBD1 (5 bases). This CDR3 contains 16 residues. The V end was cut by 4 bases, the J end by 7 bases, with 20 bases between. Germline V gives CDR1 SGHRS, CDR2 YFSETQ.

The chain has TRBV4-2 and TRBJ2-5, with D perhaps matching TRBD1 (5 bases). Germline loops: CDR1 LGHNA, CDR2 YNFKEQ. CDR3 length equals 16 residues. V was pared by 2 bases and J by 5 bases, with 18 bases between. The CDR3: CASSQNIRTNEETQYF. In DNA form, the CDR3 reads TGTGCCAGCAGCCAAAATATTAGGACAAACGAGGAGACCCAGTACTTC.

V is TRBV2 and J is TRBJ1-3; D might be TRBD1 (5 bases). This CDR3 has 16 amino acids. V gave up 2 bases and J gave up 0 bases, with 11 bases separating them. Looked up from germline, CDR1 is SNHLY and CDR2 is FYNNEI. CDR3 sequence reads: CASSERQPGSGNTIYF. The CDR3 DNA reads TGTGCCAGCAGTGAAAGACAGCCGGGCTCTGGAAACACCATATATTTT.

The chain has TRBV11-2 and TRBJ2-2; D might be TRBD2 (7 bases). CDR3 length: 15 amino acids. Trimming removed 1 base at V and 3 bases at J, with 9 bases between. Germline V CDR1 and CDR2: SGHAT, FQNNGV. The CDR3 loop reads CASSLAGGHTGELFF. For the CDR3, the DNA is TGTGCCAGCAGCTTAGCGGGGGGCCACACCGGGGAGCTGTTTTTT.

The chain carries TRBV29-1 and TRBJ1-2, with 11 bases that match TRBD1. The CDR3 covers 16 residues. The junction had 16 bases not matched to a gene; V was cut back by 7 bases and J by 6 bases. Germline loops: CDR1 SQVTM, CDR2 ANQGSEA. The CDR3 bases are TGCAGCGCCGCGGACAGGGGGCGAGCGGGCTTCAATGGCTACACCTTC. This gives the protein CSAADRGRAGFNGYTF.

The chain couples TRBV11-2 to TRBJ2-7; no definite D call. The V gene lost 5 bases and the J gene lost 4 bases, with 15 bases spanning the gap. The CDR3 length is 14 residues. CDR1 is SGHAT, CDR2 FQNNGV, per germline. The CDR3 sequence is CASSLRVQAYEQYF. CDR3 in DNA: TGTGCCAGCAGCCTACGAGTCCAGGCATACGAGCAGTACTTC. Drawing the rest from reference TRBV11-2 and TRBJ2-7, the complete variable domain is EAGVAQSPRYKIIEKRQSVAFWCNPISGHATLYWYQQILGQGPKLLIQFQNNGVVDDSQLPKDRFSAERLKGVDSTLKIQPAKLEDSAVYLCASSLRVQAYEQYFGPGTRLTVT.

DNA for the CDR3: TGCGCCAGCAGCTTGTACAGGATGAACACTGAAGCTTTCTTT. Amino acid sequence: CASSLYRMNTEAFF. This chain connects TRBV5-1 to TRBJ1-1; D might be TRBD1 (5 bases). Trimming cost V 1 base and J 0 bases, with 7 bases left between them. The V gene's germline CDR1 is SGHRS and CDR2 YFSETQ. The CDR3 totals 14 residues.

This clone has a handful of counts. The chain has TRBV10-3 and TRBJ2-7, with 8 bases that match TRBD1. The CDR3 sequence is 14 residues long. Trimming at V came to 2 bases and at J to 4 bases, leaving 4 bases not matched to a gene. The germline V gene encodes CDR1 ENHRY and CDR2 SYGVKD. CDR3 loop: CAISEDRGKYEQYF. As DNA, the CDR3 is TGTGCCATCAGTGAGGACAGGGGTAAATACGAGCAGTACTTC.

The chain has TRBV29-1 and TRBJ2-2, with D perhaps matching TRBD2 (5 bases). Germline V CDR1 and CDR2: SQVTM, ANQGSEA. CDR3 length: 13 residues. The V end lost 3 bases, the J end lost 5 bases, and 10 bases lay between the germline ends. The CDR3 sequence is CSVDHSGTGELFF. In DNA form, the CDR3 reads TGCAGCGTTGACCACAGCGGAACCGGGGAGCTGTTTTTT.

The V gene is TRBV10-3, the J gene TRBJ2-2; 7 bases align to TRBD1. The V and J ends lost 8 bases and 7 bases, in that order; junction bases with no gene match: 10. CDR1 ENHRY and CDR2 SYGVKD come from the germline V gene. This CDR3 spans 14 amino acids. Written as DNA, the CDR3 is TGTGCCATCCGAGACAGGGAGATTAGCGGGGAGCTGTTTTTT. It is translated as CAIRDREISGELFF.

The chain employs TRBV19 and TRBJ1-5, with D maybe TRBD1 (6 bases). Trimming took 4 bases from V and 4 from J, leaving 8 bases between them. Germline V CDR1 and CDR2: LNHDA, SQIVND (reference sequence). The CDR3 loop spans 13 amino acids. The CDR3 nucleotides read TGTGCCAGTAGTAACCAGGGGAATCAGCCCCAGCATTTT. This translates into CASSNQGNQPQHF.

The genes are TRBV6-2 or TRBV6-3 and TRBJ1-5; D is ambiguous. V was shortened by 0 bases and J by 3 bases, with 9 bases between the two germline ends. The germline V gene has CDR1 MNHEY and CDR2 SVGEGT. This CDR3 has 15 amino acids. The chain's CDR3 is CASSYSTQNNQPQHF. The CDR3, as DNA: TGTGCCAGCAGTTACTCGACACAGAACAATCAGCCCCAGCATTTT.

Notes on this clone: This same CDR3 is encoded by further DNA sequences in the sample. This rearrangement joins TRBV4-1 to TRBJ2-7; D remains ambiguous. The CDR3 is 14 amino acids. The germline gives CDR1 MGHRA, CDR2 YSYEKL. V lost 0 bases and J lost 3, with 9 bases in between. CDR3 residues: CASSQDLGGYEQYF. For the CDR3, the DNA is TGCGCCAGCAGCCAAGATCTTGGCGGCTACGAGCAGTACTTC.